Listed below are T cell receptor beta chains from one sample, sequenced in a study of CD8+CD57+ T cells in acquired aplastic anemia. One entry per CDR3 protein results from TCRdb running MiXCR on the reads. The sample has approximately 170,000 distinct CDR3 sequences; around 47% are singletons. Specimen: sorted CD4+, CD8+, or CD8+CD57+ T cells (not recorded which) from PBMCs. These receptors all stem from a human donor with aplastic anemia. The CDR3 runs from the conserved cysteine through the conserved F or W. D genes are given only for firm matches. Some rows mark clone size as missing; the rest say once, few, many or name a class of expanded clone.

j_gene,d_gene,abundance,v_gene,len,CDR3aa,CDR3nt
TRBJ1-4,.,many,TRBV15,14,CATSYGETVEKLFF,TGTGCCACCAGCTACGGCGAGACGGTTGAAAAACTGTTTTTT
TRBJ1-1,TRBD1,few,TRBV12-3/TRBV12-4,15,CASSLARRPPGGAFF,TGTGCCAGCAGTTTAGCGCGCAGGCCCCCAGGGGGGGCTTTCTTT
TRBJ1-5,.,.,TRBV15,15,CATSRSQGVGQPQHF,TGTGCCACCAGCAGATCCCAGGGTGTAGGGCAGCCCCAGCATTTT
TRBJ1-1,TRBD1,.,TRBV7-8,12,CASQDRGDEAFF,TGTGCCAGCCAGGACAGGGGAGATGAAGCTTTCTTT
TRBJ1-3,.,many,TRBV5-1,16,CASSTSGPSSGNTIYF,TGCGCCAGCAGCACTTCGGGACCCAGCTCTGGAAACACCATATATTTT
TRBJ1-1,.,many,TRBV20-1,12,CSALGSNTEAFF,TGCAGTGCTCTCGGGTCCAACACTGAAGCTTTCTTT
TRBJ2-1,.,.,TRBV2,14,CASSLEKALNEQFF,TGTGCCAGCAGCTTAGAGAAAGCCCTCAATGAGCAGTTCTTC
TRBJ1-2,.,few,TRBV2,15,CASSEFLRQVYGYTF,TGTGCCAGCAGTGAGTTTCTGAGACAGGTCTATGGCTACACCTTC
TRBJ1-2,.,once,TRBV25-1,11,CASSRQYGYTF,TGTGCCAGCAGTAGGCAGTATGGCTACACCTTC
TRBJ2-7,TRBD1,.,TRBV29-1,14,CSVVGDRGSYEQYF,TGCAGCGTTGTCGGGGACAGGGGATCCTACGAGCAGTACTTC
TRBJ1-2,TRBD1,many,TRBV2,16,CASSVNRGREAEGYTF,TGTGCCAGCAGTGTCAACAGGGGGCGCGAGGCAGAGGGCTACACCTTC
TRBJ2-7,.,once,TRBV15,11,CATRRGYEQYF,TGTGCCACCCGGAGGGGTTACGAGCAGTACTTC
TRBJ1-6,TRBD1,many,TRBV6-1,13,CATWDRENSPLHF,TGTGCCACCTGGGACAGGGAAAATTCACCCCTCCACTTT
TRBJ1-4,.,.,TRBV19,13,CASSIEWSAKLFF,TGTGCCAGTAGTATAGAGTGGTCAGCAAAACTGTTTTTT
TRBJ1-5,.,many,TRBV7-2,15,CASSLDSTSNQPQHF,TGTGCCAGCAGCCTGGACAGTACGAGCAATCAGCCCCAGCATTTT
TRBJ1-5,.,many,TRBV2,15,CASSEASGRQQPQHF,TGTGCCAGCAGTGAAGCCTCGGGGAGACAACAGCCCCAGCATTTT
TRBJ1-6,.,.,TRBV9,15,CASSVGVGYNSPLHF,TGTGCCAGCAGCGTAGGTGTAGGTTATAATTCACCCCTCCACTTT
TRBJ2-5,.,many,TRBV7-8,14,CASSVLDFQETQYF,TGTGCCAGCAGCGTGCTAGACTTCCAAGAGACCCAGTACTTC
TRBJ1-4,.,.,TRBV7-2,13,CASRKDANEKLFF,TGCGCCAGCAGGAAGGACGCTAATGAAAAACTGTTTTTT
TRBJ1-2,.,.,TRBV10-2,14,CASSESPGNYGYTF,TGCGCCAGCAGTGAGTCGCCTGGGAACTATGGCTACACCTTC
TRBJ1-1,.,.,TRBV6-4,16,CASSDPDALLNTEAFF,TGTGCCAGCAGTGACCCGGACGCCCTTTTGAACACTGAAGCTTTCTTT
TRBJ2-7,TRBD1,.,TRBV7-9,15,CASSKDRGSSYEQYF,TGTGCCAGCAGCAAAGACAGGGGTAGCTCCTACGAGCAGTACTTC
TRBJ1-1,.,.,TRBV24-1,14,CATEGEGRNTEAFF,TGTGCCACCGAGGGGGAAGGACGGAACACTGAAGCTTTCTTT
TRBJ1-6,.,many,TRBV5-1,13,CASSLGQNTPLHF,TGCGCCAGCAGCTTGGGACAGAATACACCCCTCCACTTT
TRBJ2-7,.,once,TRBV15,14,CATSRVGGDYEQYF,TGTGCCACCAGCAGAGTAGGAGGGGACTACGAGCAGTACTTC
TRBJ1-1,TRBD1,once,TRBV29-1,11,CSVRQGTEAFF,TGCAGCGTCCGACAGGGGACTGAAGCTTTCTTT
TRBJ2-7,.,.,TRBV18,13,CASSPPVTYEQYF,TGTGCCAGCTCACCACCGGTAACCTACGAGCAGTACTTC
TRBJ1-3,TRBD1,few,TRBV12-3/TRBV12-4,16,CASSDQGQASGNTIYF,TGTGCCAGCAGTGACCAGGGACAGGCATCTGGAAACACCATATATTTT
TRBJ1-5,TRBD1,once,TRBV19,15,CASRRGQEFNQPQHF,TGTGCCAGTAGGAGGGGACAGGAATTCAATCAGCCCCAGCATTTT
TRBJ2-3,.,few,TRBV5-6,14,CASSLRTRADTQYF,TGTGCCAGCAGCTTGCGAACGCGGGCAGATACGCAGTATTTT
TRBJ2-2,TRBD2,many,TRBV20-1,15,CSARVAGANTGELFF,TGCAGTGCGAGAGTAGCGGGGGCGAACACCGGGGAGCTGTTTTTT
TRBJ1-6,.,.,TRBV2,16,CASSELGGVVRSPLHF,TGTGCCAGCAGTGAATTAGGAGGGGTTGTGCGCTCACCCCTCCACTTT
TRBJ1-2,.,many,TRBV20-1,13,CSATKGRNYGYTF,TGCAGTGCTACTAAAGGACGGAACTATGGCTACACCTTC
TRBJ2-4,TRBD1,few,TRBV7-9,16,CASSLGPGGTSGIQYF,TGTGCCAGCAGCTTAGGTCCAGGGGGCACCTCAGGCATTCAGTACTTC
TRBJ1-2,.,.,TRBV11-2,13,CASSPPVRAGYTF,TGTGCCAGCAGCCCCCCGGTTCGGGCTGGCTACACCTTC
TRBJ1-2,.,.,TRBV7-2,13,CAIDRWGGYGYTF,TGTGCCATCGACCGGTGGGGCGGCTATGGCTACACCTTC
TRBJ1-1,.,many,TRBV6-2/TRBV6-3,12,CASRTTAAEAFF,TGTGCCAGCAGGACTACAGCCGCTGAAGCTTTCTTT
TRBJ2-1,TRBD2,.,TRBV25-1,16,CATGQLAGGDNNEQFF,TGTGCCACGGGGCAGCTAGCGGGTGGGGATAACAATGAGCAGTTCTTC
TRBJ1-1,.,.,TRBV3-1,14,CASSQSGSVTEAFF,TGTGCCAGCAGCCAAAGTGGTTCAGTCACTGAAGCTTTCTTT
TRBJ2-5,TRBD2,many,TRBV2,16,CASLELGLERRETQYF,TGTGCCAGCTTGGAGCTAGGACTAGAACGAAGGGAGACCCAGTACTTC
TRBJ2-6,.,.,TRBV7-2,15,CASSSGPSGANVLTF,TGTGCCAGCAGCTCAGGACCTTCTGGGGCCAACGTCCTGACTTTC
TRBJ2-5,.,many,TRBV12-3/TRBV12-4,12,CASSLIQETQYF,TGTGCCAGCAGTTTAATCCAAGAGACCCAGTACTTC
TRBJ2-2,TRBD2,.,TRBV7-8,18,CASSYLGGTSGISGELFF,TGTGCCAGCAGCTATTTAGGGGGGACTAGCGGGATATCCGGGGAGCTGTTTTTT
TRBJ2-7,.,.,TRBV19,13,CASSIPGNYEQYF,TGTGCCAGTAGTATACCTGGGAACTACGAGCAGTACTTC
TRBJ2-2,.,few,TRBV25-1,15,CASSANQRAPGELFF,TGTGCCAGCAGCGCCAATCAGAGGGCGCCCGGGGAGCTGTTTTTT
TRBJ2-7,TRBD2,.,TRBV29-1,13,CSVGLAGESEQYF,TGCAGCGTTGGGCTAGCGGGAGAGAGCGAGCAGTACTTC
TRBJ2-3,.,.,TRBV29-1,12,CSETQGTDTQYF,TGCAGCGAAACACAGGGCACAGATACGCAGTATTTT
TRBJ2-2,TRBD1,many,TRBV19,14,CASSEGAYTGELFF,TGTGCCAGTTCTGAGGGGGCGTACACCGGGGAGCTGTTTTTT
TRBJ1-1,TRBD1,once,TRBV7-2,18,CASSHTVDRVIVNTEAFF,TGTGCCAGCAGCCATACCGTCGACAGGGTGATTGTGAACACTGAAGCTTTCTTT
TRBJ2-7,TRBD1,many,TRBV3-1,14,CASSPGTAVYEQYF,TGTGCCAGCAGCCCCGGGACAGCAGTTTACGAGCAGTACTTC
TRBJ1-2,.,once,TRBV7-8,18,CASSSLPSDGRADYGYTF,TGTGCCAGCAGCTCCCTTCCCTCGGACGGACGAGCTGACTATGGCTACACCTTC
TRBJ1-4,.,.,TRBV10-1,14,CASSDAAVNEKLFF,TGCGCCAGCAGTGATGCGGCAGTTAATGAAAAACTGTTTTTT
TRBJ1-2,.,.,TRBV27,14,CASSPYDSVYGYTF,TGTGCCAGCAGTCCCTACGACAGTGTCTATGGCTACACCTTC